This T cell receptor beta chain was recorded in a study of breast tumors, draining lymph nodes, adjacent tissues. A single record per CDR3 protein comes from TCRdb applying MiXCR to the multiplex PCR reads. The table has around 12,000 distinct CDR3 sequences, roughly 72% seen once. Worth noting for this clonotype: Its antigen is still unknown.

Notes on the study in general: Tumor T cell lymph node origin was a supported hypothesis, not proven.

Trimming removed 2 bases at V and 6 bases at J, with 17 bases between. The CDR3 extends over 15 amino acids. Germline V gene lookup returns CDR1 MNHEY and CDR2 SVGEGT. This chain uses TRBV6-2 or TRBV6-3 with TRBJ2-7; tentatively, D is TRBD2 (6 bases). The TCR comes from a female donor with breast cancer. Some clones in this sample may be carry-over from other donors' samples. The material sequenced was tumor-adjacent breast tissue. The CDR3 spells CASSYPTSEAGEQYF. The CDR3 DNA reads as TGTGCCAGCAGTTACCCGACTAGTGAGGCGGGCGAGCAGTACTTC.